This T cell receptor beta chain was found in a study of blood T cell repertoires in COVID-19. Study overall: Nucleic acid was either cDNA or gDNA, and it came from T cells, B-cell-depleted T cells, or PBMCs.

CDR3 length equals 15 residues. Germline CDR1 is MNHEY and CDR2 is SMNVEV (reference sequence). With 7 bases clipped from V and 7 bases from J, the junction kept 9 bases outside the gene matches. Assay: immunoSEQ multiplex PCR; the TCRdb copy retains only in-frame clones and omits some. The data show over 60,000 clones, with 82% seen just once and 18% held by the top ten. Material: peripheral blood. J is TRBJ2-1 and V is TRBV27; TRBD1 aligns across 11 bases. This receptor was obtained from a human donor in a cohort sampled during active COVID-19. This chain's CDR3 is CASTKPGQGVNEQFF. CDR3 in DNA: TGTGCCAGCACCAAACCGGGACAGGGGGTAAATGAGCAGTTCTTC.